The rows below give T cell receptor beta chains drawn from one sample of a study of T-cell memory formation after mild COVID-19. Each CDR3 protein gets one entry after TCRdb re-called the 5' RACE reads with MiXCR. This table holds about 270,000 distinct CDR3 sequences, around 15% found once. The sample comprised PBMCs or a T cell subset sorted from them (not recorded which). The receptor set was obtained from a man younger than 35 who had mild COVID-19 (a few samples of this study predate the infection). Cell type and time point are not known. Both conserved end residues are part of each CDR3. D genes are given only for firm matches. Expanded clones are given a class, and other clones once, few, many or no size at all.

v_gene: TRBV5-1; abundance: once; j_gene: TRBJ1-1; len: 12; d_gene: NA; CDR3nt: TGCGCCAGCAGCTTCGACGGATTTGAAGCTTTCTTT; CDR3aa: CASSFDGFEAFF
v_gene: TRBV6-6; abundance: few; j_gene: TRBJ1-2; len: 10; d_gene: NA; CDR3nt: TGTGCCAGCAGTGCCCCTGGCTACACCTTC; CDR3aa: CASSAPGYTF
v_gene: TRBV4-1; abundance: NA; j_gene: TRBJ2-2; len: 15; d_gene: TRBD1; CDR3nt: TGCGCCAGCAGCCAGAACAGGGGATCCACCGGGGAGCTGTTTTTT; CDR3aa: CASSQNRGSTGELFF
v_gene: TRBV5-4; abundance: few; j_gene: TRBJ1-6; len: 15; d_gene: NA; CDR3nt: TGTGCCAGCAGCCGGGCCGGGGAGAGGAATTCACCCCTCCACTTT; CDR3aa: CASSRAGERNSPLHF
v_gene: TRBV29-1; abundance: few; j_gene: TRBJ2-5; len: 18; d_gene: NA; CDR3nt: TGCAGCGTTGAAGATCTCAAAAACGGCTTCAAGGACGGGAGGACCCAGTACTTC; CDR3aa: CSVEDLKNGFKDGRTQYF
v_gene: TRBV4-1; abundance: NA; j_gene: TRBJ2-1; len: 16; d_gene: NA; CDR3nt: TGCGCCAGCAGCCATCGAACTGGGGCAGGGAAGAATGAGCAGTTCTTC; CDR3aa: CASSHRTGAGKNEQFF
v_gene: TRBV13; abundance: NA; j_gene: TRBJ1-2; len: 12; d_gene: NA; CDR3nt: TGTGCCAGCAGCACCCAGACGGACCCCAGCACCTTC; CDR3aa: CASSTQTDPSTF
v_gene: TRBV12-3/TRBV12-4; abundance: NA; j_gene: TRBJ2-5; len: 16; d_gene: TRBD2; CDR3nt: TGTGCCAGCAGCACCGCGGGGGGGCAGGGACAAGGGACCCAGTACTTC; CDR3aa: CASSTAGGQGQGTQYF
v_gene: TRBV20-1; abundance: NA; j_gene: TRBJ1-4; len: 16; d_gene: TRBD1; CDR3nt: TGCAGTGCGGGGGACAGTAAAGGTCTTGGTAATGAAAAACTGTTTTTT; CDR3aa: CSAGDSKGLGNEKLFF
v_gene: TRBV7-8; abundance: NA; j_gene: TRBJ2-7; len: 14; d_gene: NA; CDR3nt: TGTGCCAGCAGCCTACAGGGCCGGCGCTACGAGCAGTACTTC; CDR3aa: CASSLQGRRYEQYF
v_gene: TRBV5-1; abundance: NA; j_gene: TRBJ2-1; len: 15; d_gene: NA; CDR3nt: TGCGCCAGCAGCTTCGCCCCAGGGTCGGGGAATGAGCAGTTCTTC; CDR3aa: CASSFAPGSGNEQFF
v_gene: TRBV7-2; abundance: many; j_gene: TRBJ1-2; len: 13; d_gene: NA; CDR3nt: TGTGCCAGCAGTAGAAGGGATTTCTATGGCTACACCTTC; CDR3aa: CASSRRDFYGYTF
v_gene: TRBV4-1; abundance: few; j_gene: TRBJ2-2; len: 18; d_gene: TRBD2; CDR3nt: TGCGCCAGCAGCCGCGGGACTAGCGGGGGGGCTCGGGCCGGGGAGCTGTTTTTT; CDR3aa: CASSRGTSGGARAGELFF
v_gene: TRBV12-3/TRBV12-4; abundance: few; j_gene: TRBJ1-1; len: 14; d_gene: TRBD1; CDR3nt: TGTGCCAGCAGTGGGACAGGGGGCGGGACTGAAGCTTTCTTT; CDR3aa: CASSGTGGGTEAFF
v_gene: TRBV4-3; abundance: many; j_gene: TRBJ1-2; len: 17; d_gene: TRBD1; CDR3nt: TGCGCCAGCAGCCGTACTATAGACAGGGGCCCTAACTATGGCTACACCTTC; CDR3aa: CASSRTIDRGPNYGYTF
v_gene: TRBV11-2; abundance: many; j_gene: TRBJ2-5; len: 14; d_gene: NA; CDR3nt: TGTGCCAGCAGCCTGTGGACAATCCAAGAGACCCAGTACTTC; CDR3aa: CASSLWTIQETQYF
v_gene: TRBV13; abundance: few; j_gene: TRBJ2-7; len: 15; d_gene: NA; CDR3nt: TGTGCCAGCAGCCCCGGGGCAGGGGCTTTCTACGAGCAGTACTTC; CDR3aa: CASSPGAGAFYEQYF
v_gene: TRBV20-1; abundance: many; j_gene: TRBJ2-1; len: 13; d_gene: NA; CDR3nt: TGCAGTGCTCTTACAAACAGGGCTGATGAGCAGTTCTTC; CDR3aa: CSALTNRADEQFF
v_gene: TRBV24-1; abundance: NA; j_gene: TRBJ1-2; len: 12; d_gene: NA; CDR3nt: TGTGCCACCAGTGGGGGGGCAAGTGGCTACACCTTC; CDR3aa: CATSGGASGYTF
v_gene: TRBV6-6; abundance: few; j_gene: TRBJ2-3; len: 13; d_gene: NA; CDR3nt: TGTGCCAGCACCCCGGGGAACACAGATACGCAGTATTTT; CDR3aa: CASTPGNTDTQYF
v_gene: TRBV5-6; abundance: NA; j_gene: TRBJ1-2; len: 13; d_gene: NA; CDR3nt: TGTGCCAGCAGCACGCGGGTGGGGGCTGGCTACACCTTC; CDR3aa: CASSTRVGAGYTF
v_gene: TRBV27; abundance: few; j_gene: TRBJ1-1; len: 12; d_gene: NA; CDR3nt: TGTGCCAGCAGTTTTAGCAGGGGCGAAGCTTTCTTT; CDR3aa: CASSFSRGEAFF
v_gene: TRBV5-1; abundance: NA; j_gene: TRBJ2-2; len: 15; d_gene: NA; CDR3nt: TGCGCCAGCAGCTTGAGCAGCGGCAACACCGGGGAGCTGTTTTTT; CDR3aa: CASSLSSGNTGELFF
v_gene: TRBV5-4; abundance: NA; j_gene: TRBJ1-5; len: 12; d_gene: NA; CDR3nt: TGTGCCAGCAGCCATGACGATCAGCCCCAGCATTTT; CDR3aa: CASSHDDQPQHF
v_gene: TRBV5-5; abundance: few; j_gene: TRBJ1-1; len: 14; d_gene: NA; CDR3nt: TGTGCCAGCAGCTCTAGAGCCTTGAACACTGAAGCTTTCTTT; CDR3aa: CASSSRALNTEAFF
v_gene: TRBV4-1; abundance: few; j_gene: TRBJ2-5; len: 15; d_gene: NA; CDR3nt: TGCGCCAGCAGCCAAGAGGGCAGTCGGCAAGAGACCCAGTACTTC; CDR3aa: CASSQEGSRQETQYF
v_gene: TRBV12-3/TRBV12-4; abundance: many; j_gene: TRBJ2-3; len: 13; d_gene: NA; CDR3nt: TGTGCCAGCCGGAAAGACCTCACAGATACGCAGTATTTT; CDR3aa: CASRKDLTDTQYF
v_gene: TRBV7-9; abundance: NA; j_gene: TRBJ1-2; len: 12; d_gene: NA; CDR3nt: TGTGCCAGCCAGGCTTCTAACTATGGCTACACCTTC; CDR3aa: CASQASNYGYTF
v_gene: TRBV2; abundance: NA; j_gene: TRBJ2-7; len: 12; d_gene: TRBD1; CDR3nt: TGTGCCAGCAGTGACCGGGACAGAGAGCAGTACTTC; CDR3aa: CASSDRDREQYF
v_gene: TRBV7-3; abundance: NA; j_gene: TRBJ2-5; len: 14; d_gene: NA; CDR3nt: TGTGCCAGCAGCTTATCCGGGGCGGTGGAGACCCAGTACTTC; CDR3aa: CASSLSGAVETQYF
v_gene: TRBV10-3; abundance: few; j_gene: TRBJ2-1; len: 18; d_gene: TRBD2; CDR3nt: TGTGCCATCAGTGAGTCCGCTAGCGGGGGGGATTCCTACAATGAGCAGTTCTTC; CDR3aa: CAISESASGGDSYNEQFF
v_gene: TRBV27; abundance: NA; j_gene: TRBJ1-6; len: 13; d_gene: TRBD1; CDR3nt: TGTGCCAGCTGTTGGGACAGGAATTCACCCCTCCACTTT; CDR3aa: CASCWDRNSPLHF
v_gene: TRBV14; abundance: NA; j_gene: TRBJ2-7; len: 12; d_gene: NA; CDR3nt: TGTGCCAGCAGCCAAGTAGAATGGGAGCAGTACTTC; CDR3aa: CASSQVEWEQYF
v_gene: TRBV7-2; abundance: many; j_gene: TRBJ2-1; len: 11; d_gene: NA; CDR3nt: TGTGCCAGCCGCTCGGGGGACAGTGTGTTCTTC; CDR3aa: CASRSGDSVFF
v_gene: TRBV6-5; abundance: NA; j_gene: TRBJ2-3; len: 14; d_gene: NA; CDR3nt: TGTGCCAGCAGCCCGGACAGACTCACAGATACGCAGTATTTT; CDR3aa: CASSPDRLTDTQYF
v_gene: TRBV12-3/TRBV12-4; abundance: many; j_gene: TRBJ2-3; len: 15; d_gene: NA; CDR3nt: TGTGCCAGCAGTTTTGGTGCGGGACAGTCAGATACGCAGTATTTT; CDR3aa: CASSFGAGQSDTQYF
v_gene: TRBV9; abundance: few; j_gene: TRBJ2-2; len: 15; d_gene: NA; CDR3nt: TGTGCCAGCAGCACCTTCGACAGGAACACCGGGGAGCTGTTTTTT; CDR3aa: CASSTFDRNTGELFF
v_gene: TRBV4-2; abundance: NA; j_gene: TRBJ2-5; len: 12; d_gene: NA; CDR3nt: TGTGCCAGCAGCCAAGGCAAAGAGACCCAGTACTTC; CDR3aa: CASSQGKETQYF
v_gene: TRBV18; abundance: NA; j_gene: TRBJ2-7; len: 18; d_gene: NA; CDR3nt: TGTGCCAGCTCACCAGGGGAAAGGGGCACGCTTATCTCCTACGAGCAGTACTTC; CDR3aa: CASSPGERGTLISYEQYF
v_gene: TRBV6-4; abundance: NA; j_gene: TRBJ2-7; len: 8; d_gene: NA; CDR3nt: TGTGCCAGCAGCGGGAGAGTCTTC; CDR3aa: CASSGRVF
v_gene: TRBV4-3; abundance: few; j_gene: TRBJ1-1; len: 15; d_gene: NA; CDR3nt: TGCGCCAGCAGCCAAGATGGGGCAGGGAACACTGAAGCTTTCTTT; CDR3aa: CASSQDGAGNTEAFF
v_gene: TRBV10-3; abundance: few; j_gene: TRBJ1-2; len: 13; d_gene: TRBD1; CDR3nt: TGTGCCATCAGTGGACAGGGGGACTATGGCTACACCTTC; CDR3aa: CAISGQGDYGYTF
v_gene: TRBV24-1; abundance: NA; j_gene: TRBJ2-3; len: 13; d_gene: NA; CDR3nt: TGTGCCACCAGTGTTCCCGGCTCAGATACGCAGTATTTT; CDR3aa: CATSVPGSDTQYF
v_gene: TRBV7-2; abundance: NA; j_gene: TRBJ1-2; len: 13; d_gene: NA; CDR3nt: TGTGCCAGCAGCGCACAACAGGCGGAAGGCTACACCTTC; CDR3aa: CASSAQQAEGYTF
v_gene: TRBV20-1; abundance: NA; j_gene: TRBJ2-3; len: 14; d_gene: TRBD2; CDR3nt: TGCAGTGCAAACGGGGGGTCAAGCACAGATACGCAGTATTTT; CDR3aa: CSANGGSSTDTQYF
v_gene: TRBV3-1; abundance: few; j_gene: TRBJ2-1; len: 16; d_gene: NA; CDR3nt: TGTGCCAGCAGCCCACGGGACGTCAGCTCCTACAATGAGCAGTTCTTC; CDR3aa: CASSPRDVSSYNEQFF
v_gene: TRBV5-4; abundance: few; j_gene: TRBJ2-1; len: 15; d_gene: TRBD2; CDR3nt: TGTGCCAGCAGCCCCGGGGGGGAGCGCAGGAATGAGCAGTTCTTC; CDR3aa: CASSPGGERRNEQFF
v_gene: TRBV20-1; abundance: NA; j_gene: TRBJ2-6; len: 14; d_gene: NA; CDR3nt: TGCAGTGCTAGCCGTATCTCTGGGGCCAACGTCCTGACTTTC; CDR3aa: CSASRISGANVLTF
v_gene: TRBV4-2; abundance: few; j_gene: TRBJ2-7; len: 15; d_gene: NA; CDR3nt: TGTGCCAGCAGCCAAGAGTACAGGGCTTCCGGCGAGCAGTACTTC; CDR3aa: CASSQEYRASGEQYF
v_gene: TRBV5-6; abundance: few; j_gene: TRBJ1-1; len: 15; d_gene: TRBD1; CDR3nt: TGTGCCAGCAGCTTGGGAGGACAGGGTGCCACTGAAGCTTTCTTT; CDR3aa: CASSLGGQGATEAFF